The 23 T cell receptor beta chains below come from one sample, sequenced in a study of blood T cell repertoires in COVID-19. The assay was immunoSEQ multiplex PCR, and TCRdb's table has in-frame clones only and misses some. This sample has about 110,000 clones, with 76% found just once. Source material: peripheral blood. These receptors came from a woman of 80 years or more with acute or convalescent COVID-19.

The J gene is TRBJ2-2, the V gene TRBV3-1 (or the pseudogene TRBV3-2), with D tentatively TRBD2 (5 bases). V gave up 2 bases and J gave up 6 bases, with 10 bases separating them. Germline V gene lookup returns CDR1 LGHDT and CDR2 YNNKEL (reference sequence). CDR3 length: 14 residues. The CDR3 region is CASSQRPGSGELFF. DNA of the CDR3: TGTGCCAGCAGCCAAAGGCCGGGATCCGGGGAGCTGTTTTTT.

The table lists this clone with a count of one. The chain recombines TRBV5-4 with TRBJ2-2; possibly TRBD2 for D (6 bases). Per germline, CDR1 SGHNT and CDR2 YYREEE (reference sequence). V gave up 4 bases and J gave up 2 bases, with 12 bases separating them. The CDR3 has 15 residues. CDR3 in DNA: TGTGCCAGCAGCCCCGACGGGAGAAACACCGGGGAGCTGTTTTTT. Translation: CASSPDGRNTGELFF.

This clone was picked up a small number of times. The chain employs TRBV7-9 and TRBJ1-2; D is undetermined. Germline-derived CDR1 and CDR2 are SEHNR and FQNEAQ (reference sequence). V lost 1 base to trimming and J lost 2 bases, with 8 bases between them. The CDR3 consists of 14 residues. CDR3 in DNA: TGTGCCAGCAGCTTAGTGGGCGGGAACTATGGCTACACCTTC. Translated, it gives CASSLVGGNYGYTF.

The chain is built from TRBV30 and TRBJ1-4; no clear D. Germline CDR1 and CDR2: GTSNPN and SVGIG (reference sequence). V dropped 3 bases and J dropped 7 bases, with 12 bases sitting between them. The CDR3 extends over 13 amino acids. CDR3 protein: CAWRNTGGEKLFF. CDR3 nucleotides: TGTGCCTGGAGAAACACCGGCGGTGAAAAACTGTTTTTT. Complete variable domain (other parts from reference TRBV30 and TRBJ1-4): SQTIHQWPATLVQPVGSPLSLECTVEGTSNPNLYWYRQAAGRGLQLLFYSVGIGQISSEVPQNLSASRPQDRQFILSSKKLLLSDSGFYLCAWRNTGGEKLFFGSGTQLSVL.

CDR3 in DNA: TGTGCCAGTAGTCCGGGGCAGCGGGGGACAGATACGCAGTATTTT. Protein sequence: CASSPGQRGTDTQYF. The genes are TRBV19 and TRBJ2-3; 8 positions agree with TRBD2. Per germline, CDR1 LNHDA and CDR2 SQIVND (reference sequence). V shed 5 bases and J 3 bases; nucleotides not matched to a gene: 7. This CDR3 is 15 amino acids long.

This clone was seen only a few times. This rearrangement joins TRBV3-1 (or the pseudogene TRBV3-2) to TRBJ2-1; 10 bases are shared with TRBD1. The J segment lost 8 bases and the V segment lost 0 bases, leaving 7 bases of the junction unmatched. Germline V lookup: CDR1 LGHDT, CDR2 YNNKEL (reference sequence). This CDR3 has 16 residues. The CDR3 reads CASSQEGGTGVHEQFF. The CDR3 DNA reads TGTGCCAGCAGCCAAGAAGGGGGGACAGGGGTCCATGAGCAGTTCTTC.

V gene TRBV28 combines with J gene TRBJ2-5; 14 bases are shared with TRBD2. The CDR3 is made up of 15 amino acids. Per germline, CDR1 MDHEN and CDR2 SYDVKM. The J segment lost 5 bases and the V segment lost 6 bases, leaving 5 bases of the junction unmatched. The CDR3 sequence is CASSPGLAGVETQYF. In DNA form, the CDR3 reads TGTGCCAGCAGCCCGGGACTAGCGGGAGTTGAGACCCAGTACTTC.

CDR3 DNA sequence: TGTGCCAGCAGTTACGATGGACAGGGGGCTTACGAGCAGTACTTC. Translating gives CASSYDGQGAYEQYF. The V call is TRBV6-5, the J call TRBJ2-7; TRBD1 matches 11 bases. The CDR3 covers 15 residues. Germline values: CDR1 MNHEY, CDR2 SVGAGI. The trim removed 2 bases at V and 4 bases at J, leaving 4 bases unmatched.

The rearrangement uses TRBV24-1 and TRBJ2-1; TRBD2 matches 7 bases. CDR3 size: 13 residues. V dropped 9 bases and J dropped 7; count of bases not matched to a gene: 8. The germline V gene encodes CDR1 KGHDR and CDR2 SFDVKD. The CDR3 is CATPGLESNEQFF. DNA of the CDR3: TGTGCCACCCCCGGACTAGAGTCGAATGAGCAGTTCTTC.

The genes are TRBV9 and TRBJ2-3; 9 nucleotides match TRBD2. This CDR3 spans 16 amino acids. Per the germline V gene, CDR1 is SGDLS and CDR2 is YYNGEE. Trimming cost V 2 bases and J 4 bases; bases outside gene matches: 8. The CDR3 here is CASSVNWAGGADTQYF. The CDR3 DNA reads TGTGCCAGCAGCGTCAACTGGGCGGGGGGGGCAGATACGCAGTATTTT.

The genes are TRBV10-2 and TRBJ1-6; a weak D match, TRBD1 (5 bases). With 0 bases removed from V and 8 bases from J, the gap between germline ends came to 14 bases. Germline values: CDR1 WSHSY, CDR2 SAAADI. CDR3 length: 16 residues. CDR3 sequence: CASSESMRGGDSPLHF. CDR3 in DNA: TGCGCCAGCAGTGAGTCAATGAGGGGAGGGGATTCACCCCTCCACTTT.

This rearrangement joins TRBV21-1 to TRBJ2-7; the listed D gene, TRBD2, was not tested against the DNA. TRBV21-1 represents a pseudogene. The CDR3 has 18 amino acids. CDR3 region: CASSKKRERGPSGSEQYF. For the CDR3, the DNA is TGTGCCAGCAGCAAAAAACGTGAGAGAGGGCCTAGTGGTTCCGAGCAGTACTTC.

This rearrangement joins TRBV10-3 to TRBJ1-1, with TRBD1 matching over 9 bases. Germline V gives CDR1 ENHRY, CDR2 SYGVKD. The CDR3 has 14 amino acids. With V trimmed by 5 bases and J by 1 base, 2 bases remained unmatched. The CDR3 DNA reads TGTGCCATCAGTCTGGACAGGGGGAACACTGAAGCTTTCTTT. Protein: CAISLDRGNTEAFF.

The chain recombines TRBV4-1 with TRBJ1-6, with TRBD1 identical over 7 bases. The ends lost 1 base at V and 5 bases at J; junction bases unmatched: 8. The CDR3 has 17 amino acids. Germline-derived CDR1 and CDR2 are MGHRA and YSYEKL. The CDR3 spells CASSQVGWGQNNSPLHF. The CDR3 region has the DNA TGCGCCAGCAGCCAAGTTGGCTGGGGACAGAATAATTCACCCCTCCACTTT.

The chain carries TRBV12-5 and TRBJ1-5, with TRBD1 as a possible D gene (6 bases). The CDR3 is 13 amino acids. Trimming stripped 3 bases from V and 7 bases from J, with 10 bases between. Germline V gene data show CDR1 as LGHNT and CDR2 as FRNRAP. DNA of the CDR3: TGTGCTAGTGGTTTAGCAGGGGCCCAGCCCCAGCATTTT. Its translation is CASGLAGAQPQHF.

The chain combines TRBV6-1 with TRBJ2-7; 11 nucleotides agree with TRBD1. The V gene end was trimmed by 1 base and the J gene end by 0 bases; junction bases not matched to a gene: 14. Germline V CDR1 and CDR2: MNHNS, SASEGT. The CDR3 has 20 residues. CDR3 in amino acids: CASSEGFLGQGAPNSYEQYF. CDR3 nucleotides: TGTGCCAGCAGTGAAGGATTCCTTGGACAGGGGGCTCCCAACTCCTACGAGCAGTACTTC.

The J gene is TRBJ1-3, the V gene TRBV5-8; the D is unclear. CDR1 is SGHTS, CDR2 YDEGEE, per germline. V was cut by 8 bases and J by 0 bases, with 21 bases left in between. CDR3 length: 17 amino acids. Here the CDR3 DNA reads TGTGCCAGTATTTTTTGGCAGACAACTCCCTCTGGAAACACCATATATTTT. Protein sequence: CASIFWQTTPSGNTIYF.

The chain joins TRBV30 to TRBJ2-7; 8 bases align to TRBD2. Losses at the gene ends were 3 bases for V and 5 bases for J; bases not matched to a gene: 3. The germline V gene has CDR1 GTSNPN and CDR2 SVGIG (reference sequence). CDR3 length: 12 residues. As DNA, the CDR3 is TGTGCCTGGAGCGGGGGGGCCCACGAGCAGTACTTC. Translating gives CAWSGGAHEQYF.

The rearrangement joins TRBV6-2 or TRBV6-3 to TRBJ2-7, with D tentatively TRBD1 (6 bases). The CDR3 is 16 residues long. Germline CDR1 MNHEY, CDR2 SVGEGT. Trimming stripped 0 bases from V and 2 bases from J, with 14 bases between. CDR3 DNA: TGTGCCAGCAGTTACTCGAGGGGGACGGTGGCCTACGAGCAGTACTTC. This gives the protein CASSYSRGTVAYEQYF.

The count of this clone is one. J is TRBJ1-2 and V is TRBV19; 9 bases fit TRBD1. CDR3 size: 15 residues. The V gene end was trimmed by 1 base and the J gene end by 4 bases; junction bases not matched to a gene: 4. The V gene's germline CDR1 is LNHDA and CDR2 SQIVND (reference sequence). The CDR3 nucleotides are TGTGCCAGTAGTATAGCCGCGGGACAGGGCTATGGCTACACCTTC. Amino acids: CASSIAAGQGYGYTF.

This clone was seen a single time. In DNA, the CDR3 is TGTGCCAGCAGTTACTCGGACAGGGCAGGCTACGAGCAGTACTTC. Residues: CASSYSDRAGYEQYF. The genes are TRBV6-5 and TRBJ2-7; 8 nucleotides line up with TRBD1. This CDR3 region has 15 residues. The J segment lost 3 bases and the V segment lost 0 bases, leaving 4 bases of the junction unmatched. Looked up from germline, CDR1 is MNHEY and CDR2 is SVGAGI.

The chain is built from TRBV5-1 and TRBJ2-3, with D maybe TRBD1 (6 bases). The CDR3 runs 17 residues. V dropped 0 bases and J dropped 0 bases, with 14 bases sitting between them. Germline V lookup: CDR1 SGHRS, CDR2 YFSETQ. The CDR3 protein is CASSLGWGQVSTDTQYF. The CDR3 coding sequence is TGCGCCAGCAGCTTGGGTTGGGGGCAGGTGAGCACAGATACGCAGTATTTT.

As regards this clone: The sample holds other DNA sequences that translate to the same CDR3. The rearrangement joins TRBV6-4 to TRBJ1-5; D not resolved. The germline V gene has CDR1 MRHNA and CDR2 SNTAGT. This CDR3 region has 13 residues. The ends were cut back, 4 bases at V and 3 bases at J, with 7 bases in the middle. In DNA form, the CDR3 reads TGTGCCAGCAGTGTGGGCTTCAATCAGCCCCAGCATTTT. It is translated as CASSVGFNQPQHF.